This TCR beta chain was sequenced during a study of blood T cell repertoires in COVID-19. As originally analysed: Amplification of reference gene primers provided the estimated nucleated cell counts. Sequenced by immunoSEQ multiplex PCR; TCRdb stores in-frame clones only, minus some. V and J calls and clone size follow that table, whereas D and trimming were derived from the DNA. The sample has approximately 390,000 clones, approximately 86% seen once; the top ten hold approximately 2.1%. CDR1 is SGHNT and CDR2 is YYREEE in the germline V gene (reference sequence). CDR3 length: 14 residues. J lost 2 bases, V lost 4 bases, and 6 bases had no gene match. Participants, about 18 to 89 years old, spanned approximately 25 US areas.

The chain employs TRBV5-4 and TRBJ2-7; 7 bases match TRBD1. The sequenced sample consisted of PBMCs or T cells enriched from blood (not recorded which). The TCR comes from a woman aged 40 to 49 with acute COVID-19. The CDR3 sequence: CASSERQGTYEQYF. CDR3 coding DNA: TGTGCCAGCAGCGAGAGACAGGGCACCTACGAGCAGTACTTC.